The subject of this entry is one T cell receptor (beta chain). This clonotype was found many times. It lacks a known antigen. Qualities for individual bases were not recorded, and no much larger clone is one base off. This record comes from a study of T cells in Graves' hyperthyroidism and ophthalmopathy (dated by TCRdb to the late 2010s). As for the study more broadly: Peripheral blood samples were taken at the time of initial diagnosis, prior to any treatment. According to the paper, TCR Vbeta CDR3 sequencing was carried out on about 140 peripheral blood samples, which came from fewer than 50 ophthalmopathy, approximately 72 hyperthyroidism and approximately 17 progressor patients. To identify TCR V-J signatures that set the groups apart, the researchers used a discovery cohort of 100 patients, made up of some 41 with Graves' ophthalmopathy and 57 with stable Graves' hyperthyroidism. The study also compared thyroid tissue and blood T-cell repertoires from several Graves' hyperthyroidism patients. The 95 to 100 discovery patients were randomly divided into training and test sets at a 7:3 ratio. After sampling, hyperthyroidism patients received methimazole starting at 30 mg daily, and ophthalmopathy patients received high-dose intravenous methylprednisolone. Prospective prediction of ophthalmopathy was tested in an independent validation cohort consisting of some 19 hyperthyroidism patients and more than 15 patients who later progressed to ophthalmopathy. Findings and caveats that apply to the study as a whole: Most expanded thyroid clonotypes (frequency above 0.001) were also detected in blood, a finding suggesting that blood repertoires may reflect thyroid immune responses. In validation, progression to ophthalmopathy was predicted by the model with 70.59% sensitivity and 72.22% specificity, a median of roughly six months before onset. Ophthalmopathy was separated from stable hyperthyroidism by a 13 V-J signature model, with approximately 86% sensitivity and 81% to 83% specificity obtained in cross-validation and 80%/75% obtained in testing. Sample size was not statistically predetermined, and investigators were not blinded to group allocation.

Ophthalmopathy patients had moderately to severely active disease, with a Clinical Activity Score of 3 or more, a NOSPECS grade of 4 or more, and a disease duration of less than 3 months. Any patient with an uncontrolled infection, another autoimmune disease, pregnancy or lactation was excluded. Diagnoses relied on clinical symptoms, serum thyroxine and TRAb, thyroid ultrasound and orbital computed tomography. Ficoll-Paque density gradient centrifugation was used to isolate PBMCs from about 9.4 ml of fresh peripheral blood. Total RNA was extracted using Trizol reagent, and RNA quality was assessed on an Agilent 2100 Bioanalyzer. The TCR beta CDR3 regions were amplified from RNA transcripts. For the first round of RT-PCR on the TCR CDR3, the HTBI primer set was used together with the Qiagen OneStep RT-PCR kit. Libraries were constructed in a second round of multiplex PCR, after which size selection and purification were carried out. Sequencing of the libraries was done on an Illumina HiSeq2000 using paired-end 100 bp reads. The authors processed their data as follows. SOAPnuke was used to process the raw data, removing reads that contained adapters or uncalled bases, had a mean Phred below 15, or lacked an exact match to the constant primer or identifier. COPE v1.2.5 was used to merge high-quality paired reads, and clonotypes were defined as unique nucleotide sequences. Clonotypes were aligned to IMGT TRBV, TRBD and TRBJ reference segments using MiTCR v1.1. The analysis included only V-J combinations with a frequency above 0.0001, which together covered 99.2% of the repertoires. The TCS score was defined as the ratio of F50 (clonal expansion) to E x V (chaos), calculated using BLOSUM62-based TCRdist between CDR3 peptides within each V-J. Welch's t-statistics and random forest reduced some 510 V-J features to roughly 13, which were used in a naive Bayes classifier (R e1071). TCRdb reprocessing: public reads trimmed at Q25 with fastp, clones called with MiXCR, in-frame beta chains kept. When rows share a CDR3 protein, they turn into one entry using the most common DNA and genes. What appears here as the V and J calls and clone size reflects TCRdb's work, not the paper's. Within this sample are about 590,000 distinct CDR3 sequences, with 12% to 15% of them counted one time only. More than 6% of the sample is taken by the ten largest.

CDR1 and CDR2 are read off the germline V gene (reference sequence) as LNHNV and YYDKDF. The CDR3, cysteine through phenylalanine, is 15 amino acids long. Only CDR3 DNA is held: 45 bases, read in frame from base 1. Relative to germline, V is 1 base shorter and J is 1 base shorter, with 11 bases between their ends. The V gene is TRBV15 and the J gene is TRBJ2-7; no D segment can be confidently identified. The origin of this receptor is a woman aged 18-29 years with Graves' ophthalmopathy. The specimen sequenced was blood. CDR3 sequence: CATSRGDLRSYEQYF. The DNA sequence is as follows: TGTGCCACCAGCAGAGGTGACCTACGATCCTACGAGCAGTACTTC.